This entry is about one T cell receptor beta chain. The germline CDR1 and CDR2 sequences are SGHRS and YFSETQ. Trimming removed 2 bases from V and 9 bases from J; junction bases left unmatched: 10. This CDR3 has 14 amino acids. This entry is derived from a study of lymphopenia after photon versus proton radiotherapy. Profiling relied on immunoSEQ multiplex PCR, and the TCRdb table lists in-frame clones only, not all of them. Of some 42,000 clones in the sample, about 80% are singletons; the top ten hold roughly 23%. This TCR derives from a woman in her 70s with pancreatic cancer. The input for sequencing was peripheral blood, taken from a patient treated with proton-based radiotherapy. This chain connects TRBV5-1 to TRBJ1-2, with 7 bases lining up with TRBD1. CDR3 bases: TGCGCCAGCAGCTTACCAGGGACAGTTGGGAGCTACACCTTC. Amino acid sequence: CASSLPGTVGSYTF.